This paragraph reports one T cell receptor beta chain. The sample originates from a study of T cell responses to AZD1222 COVID-19 vaccine. The method was immunoSEQ multiplex PCR; TCRdb's version includes in-frame clones alone and lacks a portion of them. Among about 140,000 clones listed, around 92% were seen once. V lost 1 base to trimming and J lost 5 bases, with 12 bases between them. CDR1 SGHRS and CDR2 YFSETQ come from the germline V gene. CDR3 length: 14 residues. This TCR was recovered from an adult who received the AZD1222 COVID-19 vaccine. The chain links TRBV5-1 to TRBJ1-1; no reliable D call. This sample comprised peripheral blood, obtained 28 days after the second AZD1222 dose. CDR3 sequence reads: CASSLSGIGTEAFF. As DNA, the CDR3 is TGCGCCAGCAGCTTGTCGGGCATTGGAACTGAAGCTTTCTTT.